This T cell receptor (beta chain) originates from a study of response to subunit inactivated influenza vaccine (dated by TCRdb to 2016 to 2019). At the level of the whole study: To follow how T cells responded to a trivalent subunit inactivated influenza vaccine, the researchers relied on deep quantitative profiling of the T cell receptor repertoire.

This specimen's time point label, per the study, means: around 47 days after influenza vaccine administration. What the work shows at the level of the full study, not this receptor alone: The authors suggested that each seasonal influenza vaccination may recruit only a limited number of new T cells.

The library was built by means of RT-PCR. Sequencing relied on an Illumina HiSeq 2500. TCRdb passed the public sequencing reads through fastp at Q25 and MiXCR, retaining productive beta sequences. Rows with one shared CDR3 protein collapse into an entry with the most common genes and DNA. The sample profile shows about 480,000 distinct CDR3 sequences; 10% to 15% of them were found once. Roughly 14% of the sample is held by the ten biggest clonotypes. CDR1 and CDR2 are drawn from the germline V gene: SGHRS, YFSETQ. CDR3 length: 15 amino acids, cysteine to phenylalanine. Only the CDR3 part of the read is kept: 45 bases, read in frame from the first base. V and J are trimmed by 0 bases and 15 bases, and the gene matches miss 13 bases of the junction. This clonotype came up a few times. The antigen it recognizes is unknown. No clone much larger than this one lies a single base away; base qualities are absent.

The origin of this receptor is a man aged 45-65 years who received an inactivated influenza vaccine. Donor details come from another sample of the same person, matched by shared clones. The chain links TRBV5-1 with TRBJ2-1; 9 junctional bases match TRBD2. The specimen was PBMCs from blood, collected about 40 days after vaccination. The DNA reads as follows: TGCGCCAGCAGCTTGGAGAGCCGGAGCGGGAGGTATTCGTTCTTC. Its translation is CASSLESRSGRYSFF. Outside the CDR3, residues come from the reference TRBV5-1 and TRBJ2-1 proteins, so the full variable domain is: KAGVTQTPRYLIKTRGQQVTLSCSPISGHRSVSWYQQTPGQGLQFLFEYFSETQRNKGNFPGRFSGRQFSNSRSEMNVSTLELGDSALYLCASSLESRSGRYSFFGPGTRLTVL.